A single sample gave rise to the 4 T cell receptor beta chains below, sequenced in a study of spatial heterogeneity in lung cancer. Described time point: sample taken at primary tumor resection. No cell sorting; template was whole RNA from tumor, lung tissue or PBMC. TCRdb re-called the 5' RACE reads through MiXCR, storing one row per CDR3 protein. The data contain 9,500 to 15,000 distinct CDR3 sequences, 5.5% to 8% of them singletons. The sample was normal lung tissue next to the tumor, taken at surgery. These TCRs come from a male donor with early-stage non-small cell lung cancer.

This clonotype was recorded a few times. This beta chain came through as a stray read in a library set up for alpha chains, and its size says little. The V call is TRBV2, the J call TRBJ2-1; possible D gene TRBD1, 6 bases. Germline V gene data show CDR1 as SNHLY and CDR2 as FYNNEI. The CDR3 has 15 amino acids. V gave up 6 bases and J gave up 6 bases, with 18 bases separating them. Here the CDR3 reads CASREQGVLGNEQFF. CDR3 coding DNA: TGTGCCAGCAGGGAACAGGGTGTCCTCGGCAATGAGCAGTTCTTC.

This clonotype was detected many times. In a library made to pick up alpha chains, this beta chain is a stray read with a size that means little. This chain uses TRBV10-3 with TRBJ2-2; possibly TRBD2 for D (5 bases). Germline V gene data show CDR1 as ENHRY and CDR2 as SYGVKD. This CDR3 contains 13 residues. The V end was cut by 3 bases, the J end by 6 bases, with 8 bases between. In DNA, the CDR3 is TGTGCCATCAGTGAAGCTAGCCCCGGGGAGCTGTTTTTT. As protein: CAISEASPGELFF.

This clonotype rates as medium-sized. The size of this beta chain means little, since it is a stray read in a library made for alpha chains. The CDR3 nucleotides read TGTGCCAGCGTGGGGGCATCCCGCTACGAGCAGTACTTC. The encoded protein is CASVGASRYEQYF. This rearrangement joins TRBV2 to TRBJ2-7, with D perhaps TRBD1 (6 bases). The CDR3 is 13 residues long. Germline V gene lookup returns CDR1 SNHLY and CDR2 FYNNEI. V lost 8 bases, J lost 3 bases, and 14 bases lay in between. Supplemented by reference TRBV2 and TRBJ2-7, the full variable domain reads EPEVTQTPSHQVTQMGQEVILRCVPISNHLYFYWYRQILGQKVEFLVSFYNNEISEKSEIFDDQFSVERPDGSNFTLKIRSTKLEDSAMYFCASVGASRYEQYFGPGTRLTVT.

This clonotype showed up many times. This beta chain is an unintended read in a library built for alpha chains; its size means little. The V call is TRBV5-1, the J call TRBJ1-5; D unresolved. CDR1 and CDR2 (germline): SGHRS, YFSETQ. V lost 7 bases to trimming and J lost 2 bases, with 13 bases between them. This CDR3 has 14 amino acids. This CDR3 reads CASAPQDGNQPQHF. CDR3 DNA: TGCGCCAGCGCCCCTCAGGACGGCAATCAGCCCCAGCATTTT.